The 26 T cell receptor beta chains in this list originate from one sample, sequenced in a study of T cells after yellow fever vaccination. TCRdb reprocessed the 5' RACE reads via MiXCR and lists one record per CDR3 protein. The sample shows 500,000 to 650,000 distinct CDR3 sequences, 10% to 15% of them seen only once. The material was PBMCs, obtained on the day of the yellow fever booster vaccination. Receptors were obtained from a man aged 25 to 40 who received the YFV17D yellow fever vaccine.

This chain links TRBV18 with TRBJ2-3; no firm D call. The CDR3 is 13 residues long. V lost 3 bases to trimming and J lost 6 bases, with 10 bases between them. Germline V lookup: CDR1 KGHSH, CDR2 LQKENI. The chain's CDR3 is CASSPGGRDTQYF. The CDR3 DNA reads TGTGCCAGCTCACCGGGCGGTAGGGATACGCAGTATTTT.

This clonotype was detected only a few times. The chain has TRBV29-1 and TRBJ2-3; 14 nucleotides line up with TRBD2. The germline CDR1 and CDR2 sequences are SQVTM and ANQGSEA. CDR3 length: 13 amino acids. With V trimmed by 7 bases and J by 5 bases, 2 bases remained unmatched. The DNA of the CDR3 is TGCAGCGGCGGGACTAGCGGGAGAGATACGCAGTATTTT. Translation gives CSGGTSGRDTQYF.

DNA for the CDR3: TGTGCCAGCAGCACTCAGCGCGCGGGGGACGGGGAGCTGTTTTTT. This codes for CASSTQRAGDGELFF. This rearrangement joins TRBV7-6 to TRBJ2-2, with TRBD2 matching over 7 bases. The V gene end was trimmed by 5 bases and the J gene end by 7 bases; junction bases not matched to a gene: 10. In germline, CDR1 is SGHVS, CDR2 FNYEAQ. The CDR3 is made up of 15 amino acids. The full variable domain, completed using reference TRBV7-6 and TRBJ2-2, is GAGVSQSPRYKVTKRGQDVALRCDPISGHVSLYWYRQALGQGPEFLTYFNYEAQQDKSGLPNDRFSAERPEGSISTLTIQRTEQRDSAMYRCASSTQRAGDGELFFGEGSRLTVL.

This clonotype turned up a few times. The chain carries TRBV5-1 and TRBJ2-2; 7 bases are shared with TRBD1. With 3 bases clipped from V and 2 bases from J, the junction kept 7 bases outside the gene matches. Germline lookup yields CDR1 SGHRS and CDR2 YFSETQ. The CDR3 sequence is 16 residues long. CDR3 protein: CASSSPGQINTGELFF. The DNA of the CDR3 is TGCGCCAGCAGCTCGCCGGGACAGATTAACACCGGGGAGCTGTTTTTT.

This rearrangement joins TRBV11-3 to TRBJ2-1; D might be TRBD1 or TRBD2, each matching 5 bases. Deletions cut 1 base from V and 7 bases from J, with 17 bases between. The length of the CDR3 is 16 residues. CDR1 is SGHNT, CDR2 YENEEA, per germline. CDR3 bases: TGTGCCAGCAGCTTAGTCGTTTCCGGGGACCCTAATGAGCAGTTCTTC. It codes for CASSLVVSGDPNEQFF. The variable domain in full, completed from reference TRBV11-3 and TRBJ2-1, reads EAGVVQSPRYKIIEKKQPVAFWCNPISGHNTLYWYLQNLGQGPELLIRYENEEAVDDSQLPKDRFSAERLKGVDSTLKIQPAELGDSAVYLCASSLVVSGDPNEQFFGPGTRLTVL.

This clonotype was found many times. V and J are TRBV29-1 and TRBJ2-2, with D perhaps matching TRBD2 (6 bases). Germline V CDR1 and CDR2: SQVTM, ANQGSEA. V lost 7 bases, J lost 1 base, and 10 bases lay in between. The CDR3 sequence is 13 residues long. The CDR3 DNA reads TGCAGCGGCTCGGGGGAGAACACCGGGGAGCTGTTTTTT. Protein: CSGSGENTGELFF.

This clonotype was detected only a few times. The chain joins TRBV6-1 to TRBJ2-3; no firm D call. Germline V gives CDR1 MNHNS, CDR2 SASEGT. V gave up 11 bases and J gave up 6 bases, with 21 bases separating them. The CDR3 runs 14 residues. CDR3 nucleotides: TGTGCCGCCGGCCCACGTGGGTCGGAGGATACGCAGTATTTT. This codes for CAAGPRGSEDTQYF.

This clonotype was detected only once. The rearrangement joins TRBV20-1 to TRBJ2-7; D possibly matches TRBD1 or TRBD2 (5 bases each). This CDR3 is built from 15 residues. Trimming left V 0 bases short and J 5 bases short, with 17 bases between. Germline V gene data show CDR1 as DFQATT and CDR2 as SNEGSKA (reference sequence). CDR3 sequence: CSARDPQGVRDEQYF. The CDR3 bases are TGCAGTGCTAGAGATCCCCAGGGAGTCCGCGACGAGCAGTACTTC.

J is TRBJ2-7 and V is TRBV10-3; D gene ambiguous. Trimming stripped 3 bases from V and 12 bases from J, with 21 bases between. This CDR3 is built from 14 residues. The germline V gene encodes CDR1 ENHRY and CDR2 SYGVKD. In nucleotides, the CDR3 is TGTGCCATCAGTGACCTCGATGGGCAGGATAGGCTGTACTTC. Protein sequence: CAISDLDGQDRLYF.

Ten or more counts support this clonotype. The chain has TRBV24-1 and TRBJ1-5; a weak D match, TRBD1 (5 bases). The germline V gene encodes CDR1 KGHDR and CDR2 SFDVKD. The CDR3 loop spans 13 amino acids. V was pared by 9 bases and J by 4 bases, with 12 bases between. The CDR3 protein is CATGLGGNQPQHF. The CDR3, as DNA: TGTGCCACCGGCCTCGGGGGGAATCAGCCCCAGCATTTT.

This clonotype showed up just a few times. V and J are TRBV5-1 and TRBJ2-3; a possible D gene is TRBD2 (5 bases). CDR3 length equals 15 residues. Trimming removed 3 bases at V and 4 bases at J, with 15 bases between. CDR1 and CDR2 (germline): SGHRS, YFSETQ. CDR3 protein: CASSSEIHGADTQYF. The DNA for the CDR3 is TGCGCCAGCAGCTCCGAAATCCACGGGGCAGATACGCAGTATTTT. Looking up the rest from reference TRBV5-1 and TRBJ2-3 gives the full variable domain: KAGVTQTPRYLIKTRGQQVTLSCSPISGHRSVSWYQQTPGQGLQFLFEYFSETQRNKGNFPGRFSGRQFSNSRSEMNVSTLELGDSALYLCASSSEIHGADTQYFGPGTRLTVL.

V is TRBV20-1 and J is TRBJ2-7, with 7 bases matching TRBD1. The germline V gene encodes CDR1 DFQATT and CDR2 SNEGSKA (reference sequence). V lost 6 bases to trimming and J lost 7 bases; unmatched junction nucleotides: 3. The CDR3 is 10 amino acids. The CDR3 reads CSAGTAEQYF. DNA for the CDR3: TGCAGTGCCGGGACAGCGGAGCAGTACTTC.

With respect to this clonotype: It may be a read error: a sequence one base away is much more abundant. The chain combines TRBV4-3 with TRBJ2-5, with TRBD1 matching over 7 bases. The CDR3 consists of 16 residues. Losses at the gene ends were 4 bases for V and 1 base for J; bases not matched to a gene: 9. In germline, CDR1 is LGHNA, CDR2 YSLEER. This CDR3 reads CASSRSRDRAQETQYF. The CDR3 nucleotides are TGCGCCAGCAGCCGATCCAGGGACAGAGCCCAAGAGACCCAGTACTTC.

V usage is TRBV6-2 or TRBV6-3 and J usage is TRBJ2-3; no clear D gene. The length of the CDR3 is 14 residues. Per germline, CDR1 MNHEY and CDR2 SVGEGT. Trimming cost V 5 bases and J 0 bases, with 9 bases left between them. CDR3 in DNA: TGTGCCAGCAGTCCTAGGTGGAGCACAGATACGCAGTATTTT. It encodes CASSPRWSTDTQYF.

The table lists this clonotype with a few counts. The chain joins TRBV7-9 to TRBJ2-1, with D possibly matching TRBD2 (5 bases). Germline CDR1 SEHNR, CDR2 FQNEAQ (reference sequence). This CDR3 is 11 amino acids long. V gave up 10 bases and J gave up 5 bases, with 9 bases separating them. The CDR3 DNA follows: TGTGCCATCGGGGTGAACAATGAGCAGTTCTTC. Its translation: CAIGVNNEQFF.

This clonotype was seen only a few times. V gene TRBV6-5 combines with J gene TRBJ2-5; possible D gene TRBD2, 6 bases. Germline CDR1 reads MNHEY; CDR2 reads SVGAGI. With 2 bases removed from V and 5 bases from J, the gap between germline ends came to 12 bases. There are 14 residues in the CDR3. The CDR3 bases are TGTGCCAGCAGTTACGGGGGAGGAGGGGAGACCCAGTACTTC. Protein: CASSYGGGGETQYF.

The gene calls are TRBV10-3 and TRBJ2-1; 9 bases fit TRBD2. V lost 3 bases and J lost 4; bases outside the gene matches: 4. CDR1 ENHRY and CDR2 SYGVKD come from the germline V gene. The CDR3 totals 15 residues. CDR3 nucleotide sequence: TGTGCCATCAGTGAAAAGGGACTAGCTTACAATGAGCAGTTCTTC. This encodes CAISEKGLAYNEQFF.

This clonotype was recorded a few times. The chain recombines TRBV5-1 with TRBJ1-1; D is uncertain. This CDR3 region has 14 residues. Trimming pared 4 bases from V and 6 bases from J, leaving 16 bases between. Germline CDR1 reads SGHRS; CDR2 reads YFSETQ. The CDR3 sequence: CASSLSLDTAEAFF. The CDR3, as DNA: TGCGCCAGCAGCCTGTCACTCGACACCGCTGAAGCTTTCTTT.

The V gene is TRBV7-9, the J gene TRBJ1-6; D ambiguous. Germline CDR1 is SEHNR and CDR2 is FQNEAQ (reference sequence). Deletions cut 1 base from V and 9 bases from J, with 16 bases between. The CDR3 spans 16 residues. The CDR3 sequence: CASSLDREKGSSPLHF. DNA for the CDR3: TGTGCCAGCAGCTTAGATCGGGAGAAGGGAAGTTCACCCCTCCACTTT.

The gene calls are TRBV9 and TRBJ2-3; 8 bases line up with TRBD2. In germline, CDR1 is SGDLS, CDR2 YYNGEE. The ends lost 5 bases at V and 3 bases at J; junction bases unmatched: 17. The CDR3 has 18 amino acids. CDR3 sequence reads: CASSPAGGGSIVTDTQYF. Here the CDR3 DNA reads TGTGCCAGCAGTCCCGCGGGGGGCGGGAGTATTGTTACAGATACGCAGTATTTT. Complete variable domain (other parts from reference TRBV9 and TRBJ2-3): DSGVTQTPKHLITATGQRVTLRCSPRSGDLSVYWYQQSLDQGLQFLIQYYNGEERAKGNILERFSAQQFPDLHSELNLSSLELGDSALYFCASSPAGGGSIVTDTQYFGPGTRLTVL.

V gene TRBV7-6 combines with J gene TRBJ2-3; D is unresolved. Germline CDR1 is SGHVS and CDR2 is FNYEAQ. This CDR3 spans 15 amino acids. V lost 5 bases and J 5 bases, leaving 17 bases between the germline ends. CDR3 residues: CASSLWAPAEDTQYF. Written as DNA, the CDR3 is TGTGCCAGCAGCCTCTGGGCGCCCGCGGAAGATACGCAGTATTTT.

V and J are TRBV12-3 or TRBV12-4 and TRBJ1-5; maybe TRBD1 (5 bases). The CDR3 runs 15 residues. V lost 3 bases, J lost 5 bases, and 14 bases lay in between. In DNA form, the CDR3 reads TGTGCCAGCAGTTTTGGGCAGGGAGACGATCAGCCCCAGCATTTT. Protein sequence: CASSFGQGDDQPQHF.

The sample holds a few counts of this clonotype. The chain employs TRBV7-2 and TRBJ2-1; tentatively, D is TRBD1 or TRBD2 (5 bases each). Trimming shortened V by 1 base and J by 4 bases, and 14 bases separated the two germline ends. The CDR3 length is 16 residues. The germline V gene has CDR1 SGHTA and CDR2 FQGNSA. CDR3: CASSLGDGRTYNEQFF. CDR3 bases: TGTGCCAGCAGCTTAGGGGACGGGCGGACTTACAATGAGCAGTTCTTC.

In its sample, this clonotype was seen a few times. This rearrangement joins TRBV7-3 to TRBJ2-1, with D possibly TRBD2 on 6 matching bases. The V gene lost 5 bases and the J gene lost 4 bases, with 18 bases spanning the gap. This CDR3 is built from 16 residues. The germline CDR1 and CDR2 sequences are SGHTA and FQGTGA. Written as DNA, the CDR3 is TGTGCCAGCAGCAATGAACCGGGACTCGCATACAATGAGCAGTTCTTC. It is translated as CASSNEPGLAYNEQFF.

This clonotype was seen only a few times. The V call is TRBV7-2, the J call TRBJ2-5; D may be TRBD1 (6 bases). V was shortened by 5 bases and J by 9 bases, with 19 bases between the two germline ends. Germline CDR1 reads SGHTA; CDR2 reads FQGNSA. CDR3 length: 14 amino acids. In DNA, the CDR3 is TGTGCCAGCAGCCAGGGGACAAGGCGCATGGCCCAGTACTTC. Residues: CASSQGTRRMAQYF.

The rearrangement joins TRBV20-1 to TRBJ2-1, with no clear D. CDR3 length: 12 residues. V was pared by 4 bases and J by 2 bases, with 6 bases between. CDR1 is DFQATT and CDR2 is SNEGSKA in the germline V gene (reference sequence). DNA for the CDR3: TGCAGTGCTAAGAGTACCTACAATGAGCAGTTCTTC. Its protein is CSAKSTYNEQFF.